The 20 T cell receptor beta chains below come from one sample, sequenced in a study of cytomegalovirus exposure and HLA in healthy donors. The PCR made use of 60 Vbeta and 13 Jbeta primers. The method was immunoSEQ multiplex PCR; TCRdb's version includes in-frame clones alone and lacks a portion of them. The data contain nearly 200,000 clones, 87% of them seen just once; the ten biggest clones take up over 1%. Material for sequencing was PBMCs. The receptors shown here come from a man between 25 and 39 years old in good health and CMV-seronegative.

J is TRBJ2-5 and V is TRBV27, with 10 bases aligning to TRBD1. Germline CDR1 reads MNHEY; CDR2 reads SMNVEV (reference sequence). This CDR3 has 18 amino acids. V was pared by 6 bases and J by 5 bases, with 18 bases of the junction left unmatched. DNA of the CDR3: TGTGCCAGCAGAACCCCAAGACCTGACAGGGGGCGATCGGAGACCCAGTACTTC. Its protein is CASRTPRPDRGRSETQYF.

This chain joins TRBV5-1 and TRBJ2-5, with 7 bases lining up with TRBD2. CDR3 length: 14 amino acids. Germline assignment: CDR1 SGHRS and CDR2 YFSETQ. The J segment lost 2 bases and the V segment lost 5 bases, leaving 6 bases of the junction unmatched. The CDR3 spells CASSPGGTQETQYF. CDR3 coding DNA: TGCGCCAGCAGTCCGGGGGGAACTCAAGAGACCCAGTACTTC.

This rearrangement joins TRBV7-8 to TRBJ2-1; unclear D gene. Trimming cost V 6 bases and J 2 bases, with 8 bases left between them. This CDR3 comprises 13 residues. The germline V gene encodes CDR1 SGHVS and CDR2 FQNEAQ. The CDR3: CASRLRTYNEQFF. The CDR3, as DNA: TGTGCCAGCAGACTACGAACCTACAATGAGCAGTTCTTC.

This clone was seen once. The chain employs TRBV6-4 and TRBJ2-1; weak D call: TRBD2 (6 bases). Trimming left V 0 bases short and J 1 base short, with 10 bases between. Germline values: CDR1 MRHNA, CDR2 SNTAGT. CDR3 length: 16 amino acids. In DNA form, the CDR3 reads TGTGCCAGCAGTGACTCTCCGGCGGGGTCCTACAATGAGCAGTTCTTC. Its translation is CASSDSPAGSYNEQFF.

The chain combines TRBV7-2 with TRBJ1-2; D is unclear. The CDR3 spans 12 residues. Trimming shortened V by 10 bases and J by 9 bases, and 18 bases separated the two germline ends. In germline, CDR1 is SGHTA, CDR2 FQGNSA. The CDR3 DNA sequence: TGTGCCACCGAGGGATACGAGTCGAGCTACACCTTC. The encoded protein is CATEGYESSYTF.

In DNA form, the CDR3 reads TGCGCCAGCAGTCAGACTAGCTATGAGCAGTTCTTC. It specifies CASSQTSYEQFF. The chain links TRBV10-2 to TRBJ2-1; 7 bases line up with TRBD2. The V gene end was trimmed by 5 bases and the J gene end by 8 bases; junction bases not matched to a gene: 3. Germline CDR1 is WSHSY and CDR2 is SAAADI. This CDR3 contains 12 residues.

The rearrangement joins TRBV28 to TRBJ1-5; 9 bases are a match to TRBD1. The germline gives CDR1 MDHEN, CDR2 SYDVKM. The junction had 14 bases not matched to a gene; V was cut back by 10 bases and J by 4 bases. The CDR3 is 16 amino acids. The CDR3 bases are TGTGCCATTCCAGCTGCCCCCGGGACAGGGAATCAGCCCCAGCATTTT. This gives the protein CAIPAAPGTGNQPQHF.

The CDR3 is CASSPDRLVEGYTF. The DNA for the CDR3 is TGTGCCAGCAGCCCGGACAGACTCGTTGAGGGCTACACCTTC. The chain uses TRBV6-5 and TRBJ1-2; a possible D gene is TRBD1 (6 bases). This CDR3 spans 14 amino acids. The V end lost 6 bases, the J end lost 8 bases, and 19 bases lay between the germline ends. Germline V gives CDR1 MNHEY, CDR2 SVGAGI.

DNA for the CDR3: TGCAGCGTGGGGCTGACAGCCTCCTACGAGCAGTACTTC. Protein product: CSVGLTASYEQYF. The rearrangement links TRBV29-1 to TRBJ2-7, with D possibly TRBD1 on 5 matching bases. V was pared by 6 bases and J by 0 bases, with 12 bases between. This CDR3 is 13 amino acids long. Germline CDR1 and CDR2: SQVTM and ANQGSEA.

The genes are TRBV18 and TRBJ1-3; tentative D call: TRBD1 (6 bases). The CDR3 runs to 15 residues. Between the trimmed V and J ends, which lost 3 bases and 4 bases, there was a span of 13 bases. Germline V gene sequence: CDR1 KGHSH, CDR2 LQKENI. The CDR3 region is CASSPGRQAGNTIYF. In DNA form, the CDR3 reads TGTGCCAGCTCACCGGGGCGACAGGCAGGAAACACCATATATTTT. Full variable domain (rest looked up from reference TRBV18 and TRBJ1-3): NAGVMQNPRHLVRRRGQEARLRCSPMKGHSHVYWYRQLPEEGLKFMVYLQKENIIDESGMPKERFSAEFPKEGPSILRIQQVVRGDSAAYFCASSPGRQAGNTIYFGEGSWLTVV.

The chain joins TRBV18 to TRBJ1-5; 7 bases are shared with TRBD1. Germline V gene data show CDR1 as KGHSH and CDR2 as LQKENI. The length of the CDR3 is 15 residues. V shed 6 bases and J 3 bases; nucleotides not matched to a gene: 8. The CDR3 sequence: CASSPGQPLNQPQHF. CDR3 sequence (DNA): TGTGCCAGCTCTCCGGGACAGCCTCTCAATCAGCCCCAGCATTTT.

This clone was found a few times. The genes are TRBV6-6 and TRBJ2-1; 10 positions match TRBD2. The CDR3 totals 16 residues. Per germline, CDR1 MNHNY and CDR2 SVGAGI (reference sequence). The trim removed 2 bases at V and 9 bases at J, leaving 10 bases unmatched. CDR3 protein: CASSYGLAGVRGEQFF. CDR3 bases: TGTGCCAGCAGTTACGGGCTAGCGGGAGTGAGGGGTGAGCAGTTCTTC.

This chain connects TRBV7-2 to TRBJ1-1, with 7 bases that match TRBD1. V lost 1 base to trimming and J lost 1 base; unmatched junction nucleotides: 9. This CDR3 has 17 amino acids. Per the germline V gene, CDR1 is SGHTA and CDR2 is FQGNSA. The CDR3 sequence: CASSLVPMTGPNTEAFF. CDR3 nucleotides: TGTGCCAGCAGCTTAGTCCCAATGACAGGGCCGAACACTGAAGCTTTCTTT.

The chain couples TRBV27 to TRBJ2-2; D perhaps matches TRBD1 (5 bases). The CDR3 length is 12 residues. Germline values: CDR1 MNHEY, CDR2 SMNVEV (reference sequence). Between the trimmed V and J ends, which lost 7 bases and 7 bases, there was a span of 10 bases. The CDR3 reads CASTRAGGELFF. CDR3 in DNA: TGTGCCAGCACCAGGGCCGGCGGGGAGCTGTTTTTT.

J is TRBJ2-1 and V is TRBV19; maybe TRBD2 (7 bases). V lost 3 bases to trimming and J lost 3 bases, with 18 bases between them. The length of the CDR3 is 17 residues. The V gene's germline CDR1 is LNHDA and CDR2 SQIVND (reference sequence). For the CDR3, the DNA is TGTGCCAGTAGTATGTCAAAGGGGGGGAACAGCTACAATGAGCAGTTCTTC. Protein product: CASSMSKGGNSYNEQFF. The whole variable domain, filled in from reference TRBV19 and TRBJ2-1, reads DGGITQSPKYLFRKEGQNVTLSCEQNLNHDAMYWYRQDPGQGLRLIYYSQIVNDFQKGDIAEGYSVSREKKESFPLTVTSAQKNPTAFYLCASSMSKGGNSYNEQFFGPGTRLTVL.

V is TRBV28 and J is TRBJ1-2, with TRBD1 identical over 7 bases. Germline assignment: CDR1 MDHEN and CDR2 SYDVKM. The CDR3 has 12 amino acids. V lost 4 bases to trimming and J lost 8 bases; unmatched junction nucleotides: 4. DNA of the CDR3: TGTGCCAGCAGTTCGGGACAGAGAGGCTACACCTTC. Residues: CASSSGQRGYTF.

The chain couples TRBV5-4 to TRBJ2-1, with D possibly being TRBD2 (5 bases). This CDR3 is 14 amino acids long. Trimming shortened V by 2 bases and J by 9 bases, and 15 bases separated the two germline ends. Germline CDR1 reads SGHNT; CDR2 reads YYREEE (reference sequence). CDR3 nucleotide sequence: TGTGCCAGCAGCTTCGGGGAATCGTGGAGTGAGCAGTTCTTC. It encodes CASSFGESWSEQFF.

The rearrangement uses TRBV5-5 and TRBJ2-7, with 7 bases lining up with TRBD2. J was trimmed by 4 bases and V by 1 base; bases with no gene match: 5. The CDR3 is 14 residues long. Germline CDR1 is SGHKS and CDR2 is YYEKEE (reference sequence). The CDR3 DNA reads as TGTGCCAGCAGCTTGTCGTGGGGAGGGTACGAGCAGTACTTC. Its translation is CASSLSWGGYEQYF. The full variable domain, its missing parts supplied by reference TRBV5-5 and TRBJ2-7, is DAGVTQSPTHLIKTRGQQVTLRCSPISGHKSVSWYQQVLGQGPQFIFQYYEKEERGRGNFPDRFSARQFPNYSSELNVNALLLGDSALYLCASSLSWGGYEQYFGPGTRLTVT.

The chain is built from TRBV7-9 and TRBJ1-2; a weak D match, TRBD1 (6 bases). Trimming took 3 bases from V and 6 from J, leaving 14 bases between them. The V gene's germline CDR1 is SEHNR and CDR2 FQNEAQ (reference sequence). This CDR3 has 14 amino acids. For the CDR3, the DNA is TGTGCCAGCAGCTTGGGGGACGGACAGAATGGCTACACCTTC. Amino acid sequence: CASSLGDGQNGYTF.

A few counts support this clone. This chain uses TRBV6-5 with TRBJ1-1; no clear D. Trimming shortened V by 6 bases and J by 5 bases, and 19 bases separated the two germline ends. CDR1 MNHEY and CDR2 SVGAGI come from the germline V gene. The CDR3 runs to 15 residues. The CDR3 DNA reads TGTGCCAGCAGGCTCGACATTATAAGGGAGACTGAAGCTTTCTTT. As protein: CASRLDIIRETEAFF.